This T cell receptor beta chain stems from a study of blood T cell repertoires in COVID-19. V gave up 5 bases and J gave up 0 bases, with 11 bases separating them. The CDR3 is made up of 15 amino acids. Germline V lookup: CDR1 SEHNR, CDR2 FQNEAQ (reference sequence). Assay: immunoSEQ multiplex PCR; the TCRdb copy retains only in-frame clones and omits some. Of 150,000 to 200,000 clones in the sample, about 90% were seen once. Sequenced input: PBMCs or T cells enriched from blood (not recorded which). The TCR sequence derives from a human donor with acute COVID-19. The donor label of this sample is uncertain. The chain employs TRBV7-9 and TRBJ1-3, with D possibly TRBD1 on 5 matching bases. As DNA, the CDR3 is TGTGCCAGCAGCCAGATCCAGGGCTCTGGAAACACCATATATTTT. Protein sequence: CASSQIQGSGNTIYF.